A selection of T cell receptor beta chains follows, all from one sample in a study of Graves' ophthalmopathy and Graves' hyperthyroidism. TCRdb re-called the multiplex PCR reads with MiXCR, one entry per CDR3 protein. The data hold over a million distinct CDR3 sequences, with 35% to 40% observed a single time. Source material: peripheral blood or thyroid tissue (not recorded which). The receptors here all came from an adult man with Graves' hyperthyroidism. CDR3s include the opening cysteine and the closing phenylalanine or tryptophan. Some rows mark clone size as missing; the rest say once, few, many or name a class of expanded clone.

TRBV7-9	many	TRBJ1-3	CASSLATRQGAHTIYF
TRBV7-9	few	TRBJ2-2	CASSISRTGTRGTGELFF
TRBV5-1	many	TRBJ2-5	CASSWLTAQETQYF
TRBV7-2	NA	TRBJ2-7	CASSQDVGQAFEQYF
TRBV7-9	many	TRBJ1-1	CASSAIPGQAFTEAFF
TRBV2	NA	TRBJ1-2	CASSGKGRGYGYTF
TRBV4-1	few	TRBJ2-7	CASSQEGTGVQYEQYF
TRBV7-9	many	TRBJ2-7	CASSLGPGARPYEQYF
TRBV12-3/TRBV12-4	few	TRBJ1-6	CASSFPPDSPLHF
TRBV10-3	NA	TRBJ2-2	CAISRDRGGTNTGELFF
TRBV7-3	once	TRBJ2-6	CASRASSTANVLTF
TRBV3-1	few	TRBJ1-4	CASSQVPTGSKLFF
TRBV10-2	many	TRBJ2-7	CASSETPDRAYEQYF
TRBV10-3	many	TRBJ1-3	CATGSAKRQEYSGNTIYF
TRBV12-3/TRBV12-4	few	TRBJ1-2	CASSLLGQGARGYTF
TRBV7-9	NA	TRBJ1-1	CASSLAGTPGTEAFF
TRBV6-5	few	TRBJ1-2	CASKESRTGYTF
TRBV7-2	NA	TRBJ2-5	CASRQRLAAPVETQYF
TRBV9	few	TRBJ1-4	CASSLGDSAHEKLFF
TRBV27	NA	TRBJ2-7	CASSTSPPYYEQYF
TRBV25-1	NA	TRBJ1-6	CASRYREADNSPLHF
TRBV12-3/TRBV12-4	many	TRBJ1-2	CASSLGQALYGYTF
TRBV28	few	TRBJ1-6	CASSSHRGPYSPLHF
TRBV14	few	TRBJ2-2	CASSQDRRNTGELFF
TRBV19	NA	TRBJ2-2	CASSTGGTGNTGELFF
TRBV12-3/TRBV12-4	few	TRBJ1-1	CASSSGPTGAEAFF
TRBV7-3	few	TRBJ1-1	CASSFGPPGGPLNTEAFF
TRBV11-1	many	TRBJ2-7	CASSSVGESYEQYF
TRBV7-2	NA	TRBJ2-7	CASSLRWDATPGELYF
TRBV7-2	NA	TRBJ2-5	CASMAGPGLAEQETQYF
TRBV15	NA	TRBJ2-3	CATSRRKPDTQYF
TRBV20-1	many	TRBJ1-1	CSAPREANTEAFF
TRBV19	many	TRBJ1-1	CASVSFRNTEAFF
TRBV6-6	many	TRBJ1-5	CASSYVSNQPQHF
TRBV29-1	NA	TRBJ2-5	CSVRSQAAPETQYF
TRBV7-6	many	TRBJ2-5	CASSLAVGSGETQYF
TRBV19	NA	TRBJ2-2	CASTSLLTGELFF
TRBV7-9	few	TRBJ2-7	CASRPDLLSYEQYF
TRBV7-9	few	TRBJ2-2	CASSLEDPGELFF
TRBV12-3/TRBV12-4	many	TRBJ2-7	CASSGGLGHSYEQYF
TRBV29-1	NA	TRBJ2-7	CSKVDRVYEQYF
TRBV25-1	NA	NA	CASSERYYNNEQFF
TRBV5-1	many	TRBJ1-2	CASSAGSRRAPYGYTF
TRBV20-1	few	TRBJ1-1	CSARPPGRDRNTEAFF
TRBV12-3/TRBV12-4	NA	TRBJ2-2	CASTPLAANTGELFF
TRBV20-1	many	TRBJ1-2	CSVEGLNKYGYTF
TRBV10-3	NA	TRBJ1-1	CAISGGQGMNTEAFF
TRBV19	NA	TRBJ2-7	CASGGHGVYEQYF
TRBV24-1	NA	TRBJ2-5	CATSSPRRGAEETQYF
TRBV7-9	NA	TRBJ2-7	CASSSTSGSGNYYEQYF
TRBV2	NA	TRBJ2-5	CASKAGGVETQYF
TRBV7-2	NA	TRBJ1-3	CASSTGTGAGNTIYF
TRBV19	many	TRBJ2-6	CASRQVPSSGANVLTF
TRBV10-3	NA	TRBJ1-1	CAISYVGAEAFF